The clone carrying this T cell receptor (beta chain) occurred a few times. The antigen is not known. This CDR3 has 15 amino acids. Germline lookup yields CDR1 MNHNS and CDR2 SASEGT. V shed 5 bases and J shed 4 bases, with 14 bases lying between them. These data are taken from a study of vaccination and CD4 T cells after COVID-19. Cultured CD4+ T-cell DNA underwent Oncomine TCR Beta short-read sequencing. Using its own MiXCR run on the PCR reads, TCRdb lists one record per CDR3 protein. Of 15,000 to 20,000 distinct CDR3 sequences listed, approximately 54% are singletons. Regarding treatment: roughly 11-day PBMC culture with coronavirus spike peptide pools or control peptides (ViraFEST assay).

V and J are TRBV6-1 and TRBJ2-2; tentative D call: TRBD1 (5 bases). The receptor was derived from a human donor who had recovered from COVID-19. Sequences were obtained from CD4+ T cells from blood, cultured in vitro. This CDR3 is CASSQGRWATGELFF. The CDR3 DNA is TGTGCCAGCAGTCAGGGTCGATGGGCCACCGGGGAGCTGTTTTTT.